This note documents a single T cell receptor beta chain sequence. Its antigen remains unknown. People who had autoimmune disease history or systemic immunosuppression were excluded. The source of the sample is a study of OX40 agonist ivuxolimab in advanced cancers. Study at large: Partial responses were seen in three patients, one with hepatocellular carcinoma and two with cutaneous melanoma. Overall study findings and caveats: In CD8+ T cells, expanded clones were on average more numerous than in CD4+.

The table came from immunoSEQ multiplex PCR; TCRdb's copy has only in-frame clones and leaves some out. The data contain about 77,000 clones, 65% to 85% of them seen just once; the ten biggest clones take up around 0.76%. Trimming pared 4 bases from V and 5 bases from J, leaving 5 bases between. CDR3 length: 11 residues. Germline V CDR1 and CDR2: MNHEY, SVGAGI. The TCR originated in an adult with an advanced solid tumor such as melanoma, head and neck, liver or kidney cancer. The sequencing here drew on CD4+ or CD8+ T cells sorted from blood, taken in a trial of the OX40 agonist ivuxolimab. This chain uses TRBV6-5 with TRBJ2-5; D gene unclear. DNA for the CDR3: TGTGCCAGCAGTTCCAGGGAGACCCAGTACTTC. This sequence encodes CASSSRETQYF.